The 28 T cell receptor beta chains listed next were all sequenced from one sample in a study of cytomegalovirus exposure and HLA in healthy donors. Vbeta (60) and Jbeta (13) primers were used in the PCR. TCRdb keeps only in-frame clones here, not all; method: immunoSEQ multiplex PCR. The data hold some 100,000 clones, with 60% to 85% observed a single time. Sequenced material: PBMCs. The source of these receptors is a man between 50 and 59 years old in good health and CMV-seronegative.

J is TRBJ1-2 and V is TRBV28; possibly TRBD1 for D (6 bases). V lost 7 bases and J lost 8, with 17 bases in between. Germline CDR1 and CDR2: MDHEN and SYDVKM. This CDR3 is 13 amino acids long. DNA of the CDR3: TGTGCCAGCACGAGCTGGACAGTCAACGGCTACACCTTC. It yields the protein CASTSWTVNGYTF.

This clone has more than one count but fewer than ten. The chain links TRBV6-4 to TRBJ1-1; perhaps TRBD1 as D (5 bases). V lost 8 bases to trimming and J lost 5 bases, with 15 bases between them. This CDR3 comprises 13 residues. Germline CDR1 MRHNA, CDR2 SNTAGT. The CDR3, as DNA: TGTGCCAGCGCCGAGATGGGGGGGACTGAAGCTTTCTTT. Encoded protein: CASAEMGGTEAFF.

In its sample, this clone was seen a few times. Other DNA sequences in this sample translate to the same CDR3. The chain recombines TRBV9 with TRBJ1-2; 8 bases line up with TRBD1. The V segment lost 4 bases and the J segment 2 bases; nucleotides outside the gene matches: 4. The germline CDR1 and CDR2 sequences are SGDLS and YYNGEE. The CDR3 contains 14 residues. This CDR3 reads CASSLRDRNYGYTF. In nucleotides, the CDR3 is TGTGCCAGCAGCCTCCGGGACAGGAACTATGGCTACACCTTC.

The chain carries TRBV19 and TRBJ2-2; 9 bases map to TRBD2. Germline V gene sequence: CDR1 LNHDA, CDR2 SQIVND (reference sequence). The V segment lost 4 bases and the J segment 0 bases; nucleotides outside the gene matches: 3. The CDR3 consists of 16 residues. DNA of the CDR3: TGTGCCAGTAGTAACCTAGCGGGGACGAACACCGGGGAGCTGTTTTTT. It codes for CASSNLAGTNTGELFF.

This chain joins TRBV4-2 and TRBJ2-7; 9 nucleotides align to TRBD1. The CDR3 has 16 residues. Germline CDR1 is LGHNA and CDR2 is YNFKEQ. J gave up 0 bases and V 0 bases, and 3 bases lay outside the gene matches. For the CDR3, the DNA is TGTGCCAGCAGCCAAGATAGGGACAGGGTCTCCTACGAGCAGTACTTC. This codes for CASSQDRDRVSYEQYF.

The chain couples TRBV5-1 to TRBJ2-3, with TRBD2 matching 8 bases. Germline trimming cut 1 base from V and 6 bases from J; bases unmatched to any gene: 10. Germline loops: CDR1 SGHRS, CDR2 YFSETQ. The CDR3 is 16 amino acids. The CDR3 here is CASSLIAGGRGDTQYF. CDR3 bases: TGCGCCAGCAGCTTGATCGCGGGAGGCCGGGGGGATACGCAGTATTTT.

The gene calls are TRBV5-1 and TRBJ2-7; D not resolved. This CDR3 has 14 residues. Germline CDR1 reads SGHRS; CDR2 reads YFSETQ. V was clipped by 3 bases and J by 4 bases, with 14 bases between them. CDR3 sequence (DNA): TGCGCCAGCAGCTGGGCCGCGAGATCGTACGAGCAGTACTTC. Translation gives CASSWAARSYEQYF.

The chain has TRBV18 and TRBJ1-2, with 12 positions matching TRBD1. The V and J ends lost 1 base and 6 bases, in that order; junction bases with no gene match: 3. In germline, CDR1 is KGHSH, CDR2 LQKENI. There are 15 residues in the CDR3. DNA for the CDR3: TGTGCCAGCTCACCACGGGACAGGGGGCGGAATGGCTACACCTTC. It yields the protein CASSPRDRGRNGYTF. Complete variable domain (other parts from reference TRBV18 and TRBJ1-2): NAGVMQNPRHLVRRRGQEARLRCSPMKGHSHVYWYRQLPEEGLKFMVYLQKENIIDESGMPKERFSAEFPKEGPSILRIQQVVRGDSAAYFCASSPRDRGRNGYTFGSGTRLTVV.

The rearrangement uses TRBV5-4 and TRBJ2-7, with a weak D call TRBD1 (5 bases). The germline V gene has CDR1 SGHNT and CDR2 YYREEE (reference sequence). V was pared by 0 bases and J by 0 bases, with 10 bases between. The CDR3 is 15 amino acids. The CDR3 sequence is CASSLDQGPSYEQYF. CDR3 in DNA: TGTGCCAGCAGCTTGGACCAGGGCCCCTCCTACGAGCAGTACTTC.

This clone was counted once. The chain joins TRBV7-9 to TRBJ1-5, with D maybe TRBD1 (5 bases). With 5 bases removed from V and 3 bases from J, the gap between germline ends came to 17 bases. Germline V gene sequence: CDR1 SEHNR, CDR2 FQNEAQ (reference sequence). This CDR3 spans 16 amino acids. The CDR3 DNA is TGTGCCAGCAGCCCCGGAGGGGTCCGAATCAATCAGCCCCAGCATTTT. Its translation is CASSPGGVRINQPQHF.

The gene calls are TRBV10-1 and TRBJ2-5, with TRBD1 matching 9 bases. The closer fit of TRBJ2-7 to the DNA end suggests the J call may be wrong. The germline V gene encodes CDR1 WNHNN and CDR2 SYGVQD (reference sequence). CDR3 length: 15 amino acids. The CDR3 DNA sequence: TGCGCCAGCAGTGAGTCGGGGACAGGGTTCTACGAGCAGTACTTC. It encodes CASSESGTGFYEQYF.

This clone occurred a few times. This rearrangement joins TRBV6-5 to TRBJ1-5; 8 bases fit TRBD1. Per the germline V gene, CDR1 is MNHEY and CDR2 is SVGAGI. The J segment lost 2 bases and the V segment lost 6 bases, leaving 6 bases of the junction unmatched. The CDR3 spans 15 residues. The CDR3 coding sequence is TGTGCCAGCAGCTCCGACAGGGGACGCAATCAGCCCCAGCATTTT. Amino acid sequence: CASSSDRGRNQPQHF.

The sample holds one count of this clone. The germline gene is not matched at one end of the junction; a read error may be the cause. The chain couples TRBV7-7 to TRBJ2-7, with D possibly matching TRBD2 (7 bases). This CDR3 spans 13 amino acids. Per germline, CDR1 SSHAT and CDR2 FNYEAQ (reference sequence). DNA for the CDR3: TGTGCTAGCAGCTTAGGGGGGGACTACGAGCAGTACTTC. Protein sequence: CASSLGGDYEQYF.

This clone was detected only once. The V call is TRBV30, the J call TRBJ2-5; D not resolved. V was shortened by 0 bases and J by 5 bases, with 4 bases between the two germline ends. In germline, CDR1 is GTSNPN, CDR2 SVGIG (reference sequence). This CDR3 contains 11 residues. The chain's CDR3 is CAWSVEETQYF. The CDR3 bases are TGTGCCTGGAGTGTGGAGGAGACCCAGTACTTC.

The V and J genes are TRBV5-1 and TRBJ2-1; 9 bases line up with TRBD2. The trim removed 4 bases at V and 4 bases at J, leaving 3 bases unmatched. From germline, CDR1 is SGHRS and CDR2 YFSETQ. CDR3 length: 14 residues. The CDR3 sequence: CASSPTSGYNEQFF. The CDR3 nucleotides read TGCGCCAGCAGCCCGACTAGCGGATACAATGAGCAGTTCTTC.

V usage is TRBV5-1 and J usage is TRBJ1-1, with D possibly being TRBD1 (6 bases). This CDR3 comprises 12 residues. V lost 4 bases and J lost 4, with 8 bases in between. Germline values: CDR1 SGHRS, CDR2 YFSETQ. The CDR3 DNA reads as TGCGCCAGCAGCAAAGGGGGCACTGAAGCTTTCTTT. It encodes CASSKGGTEAFF. Together with reference TRBV5-1 and TRBJ1-1, the CDR3 gives the full variable domain: KAGVTQTPRYLIKTRGQQVTLSCSPISGHRSVSWYQQTPGQGLQFLFEYFSETQRNKGNFPGRFSGRQFSNSRSEMNVSTLELGDSALYLCASSKGGTEAFFGQGTRLTVV.

This chain's CDR3 is CAIGAGGYEQFF. The CDR3 coding sequence is TGTGCCATTGGGGCAGGGGGTTACGAGCAGTTCTTC. This chain uses TRBV2 with TRBJ2-1; TRBD1 matches 7 bases. The germline CDR1 and CDR2 sequences are SNHLY and FYNNEI. V trimming: 10 bases; J trimming: 10 bases; junction bases outside the gene matches: 10. This CDR3 has 12 residues.

This clone was seen a handful of times. The chain links TRBV7-2 to TRBJ1-3; maybe TRBD1 (6 bases). V was trimmed by 1 base and J by 3 bases, leaving 10 bases between them. Germline V CDR1 and CDR2: SGHTA, FQGNSA. The CDR3 consists of 15 residues. The CDR3 nucleotides read TGTGCCAGCAGCTTAGAAGGGACACGTGGAAACACCATATATTTT. Amino acid sequence: CASSLEGTRGNTIYF.

The CDR3: CASSFRVSTDTQYF. CDR3 in DNA: TGTGCCAGCAGTTTCAGGGTAAGCACAGATACGCAGTATTTT. The chain is built from TRBV27 and TRBJ2-3; a possible D gene is TRBD1 (5 bases). The germline V and J ends were trimmed by 3 bases and 0 bases, with 7 bases remaining between them. The CDR3 is 14 amino acids. The germline CDR1 and CDR2 sequences are MNHEY and SMNVEV (reference sequence).

V gene TRBV13 combines with J gene TRBJ2-7, with a weak D call TRBD2 (5 bases). Germline values: CDR1 PRHDT, CDR2 FYEKMQ (reference sequence). V was pared by 5 bases and J by 6 bases, with 26 bases between. The CDR3 sequence is 17 residues long. CDR3 sequence: CASSGREHNFSGREQYF. Written as DNA, the CDR3 is TGTGCCAGCAGCGGTCGGGAACACAACTTCTCGGGTCGCGAGCAGTACTTC.

The chain carries TRBV6-1 and TRBJ2-5; D call uncertain. The CDR3 length is 14 residues. In germline, CDR1 is MNHNS, CDR2 SASEGT. V was cut by 1 base and J by 3 bases, with 9 bases left in between. The CDR3 bases are TGTGCCAGCAGTGAAGGTCGCAGAAAAGAGACCCAGTACTTC. Amino acid sequence: CASSEGRRKETQYF.

The chain recombines TRBV27 with TRBJ2-2; perhaps TRBD1 as D (5 bases). Germline V gene sequence: CDR1 MNHEY, CDR2 SMNVEV (reference sequence). The V gene lost 5 bases and the J gene lost 6 bases, with 10 bases spanning the gap. The CDR3 is 13 residues long. In nucleotides, the CDR3 is TGTGCCAGCAGTCTAGGGGTGTCCGGGGAGCTGTTTTTT. Translated, it gives CASSLGVSGELFF.

This chain connects TRBV30 to TRBJ2-7, with TRBD2 matching over 8 bases. Germline V CDR1 and CDR2: GTSNPN, SVGIG (reference sequence). CDR3 length equals 13 residues. The trim removed 1 base at V and 5 bases at J, leaving 4 bases unmatched. CDR3 amino acids: CAWSGLALHEQYF. CDR3 bases: TGTGCCTGGAGTGGACTAGCGCTCCACGAGCAGTACTTC.

The V call is TRBV7-2, the J call TRBJ2-7; 14 bases match TRBD2. This CDR3 contains 15 residues. Germline CDR1 SGHTA, CDR2 FQGNSA. Trimming cost V 1 base and J 6 bases; bases outside gene matches: 2. In nucleotides, the CDR3 is TGTGCCAGCAGCTTAGATGGACTAGCGGGAGGCGAGCAGTACTTC. It translates to CASSLDGLAGGEQYF. Drawing the rest from reference TRBV7-2 and TRBJ2-7, the complete variable domain is GAGVSQSPSNKVTEKGKDVELRCDPISGHTALYWYRQSLGQGLEFLIYFQGNSAPDKSGLPSDRFSAERTGGSVSTLTIQRTQQEDSAVYLCASSLDGLAGGEQYFGPGTRLTVT.

The V gene is TRBV5-5, the J gene TRBJ2-2; 8 nucleotides match TRBD1. The germline CDR1 and CDR2 sequences are SGHKS and YYEKEE (reference sequence). Trimming removed 2 bases from V and 4 bases from J; junction bases left unmatched: 4. This CDR3 is built from 15 residues. The CDR3 nucleotides are TGTGCCAGCAGCTTTAGACAGGGGTCCACCGGGGAGCTGTTTTTT. Translated: CASSFRQGSTGELFF.

The J gene is TRBJ1-1, the V gene TRBV19; TRBD1 aligns across 10 bases. This CDR3 comprises 15 residues. J lost 6 bases, V lost 6 bases, and 10 bases had no gene match. The V gene's germline CDR1 is LNHDA and CDR2 SQIVND (reference sequence). CDR3 nucleotides: TGTGCCAGTAGCTCCGGGACAGGGGAGTATGCTGAAGCTTTCTTT. This encodes CASSSGTGEYAEAFF. Filled out from reference TRBV19 and TRBJ1-1, the complete variable domain reads DGGITQSPKYLFRKEGQNVTLSCEQNLNHDAMYWYRQDPGQGLRLIYYSQIVNDFQKGDIAEGYSVSREKKESFPLTVTSAQKNPTAFYLCASSSGTGEYAEAFFGQGTRLTVV.

The chain recombines TRBV5-1 with TRBJ2-1; TRBD2 might be the D (7 bases). V lost 3 bases to trimming and J lost 8 bases, with 21 bases between them. This CDR3 is 16 amino acids long. Germline CDR1 reads SGHRS; CDR2 reads YFSETQ. CDR3 in DNA: TGCGCCAGCAGCTCCCTCCGGACAGCGGGGAGGGATGAGCAGTTCTTC. Translated, it gives CASSSLRTAGRDEQFF.

V gene TRBV29-1 combines with J gene TRBJ2-3, with TRBD1 matching over 7 bases. With 8 bases clipped from V and 0 bases from J, the junction kept 5 bases outside the gene matches. The germline gives CDR1 SQVTM, CDR2 ANQGSEA. This CDR3 has 13 amino acids. The CDR3 reads CSLGGLSTDTQYF. DNA of the CDR3: TGCAGCCTAGGGGGCCTTAGCACAGATACGCAGTATTTT.